Listed here are 19 T cell receptor beta chains from one sample, sequenced in a study of blood T cell repertoires in COVID-19. This table comes from immunoSEQ multiplex PCR, and its TCRdb copy is limited to in-frame clones, with some not included. The sample records tens of thousands of clones, roughly 80% being singletons. The sequencing input was peripheral blood. The receptor source for this set is a woman aged 55-70 years with acute or convalescent COVID-19.

This chain joins TRBV6-1 and TRBJ1-1; weak D call: TRBD1 (5 bases). Trimming shortened V by 2 bases and J by 7 bases, and 14 bases separated the two germline ends. CDR1 is MNHNS, CDR2 SASEGT, per germline. The CDR3 length is 14 residues. The CDR3 region is CASSEKGSGFEAFF. The CDR3 DNA follows: TGTGCCAGCAGTGAAAAGGGGTCAGGATTTGAAGCTTTCTTT.

The chain links TRBV6-5 to TRBJ2-5, with 7 bases aligning to TRBD1. CDR1 is MNHEY, CDR2 SVGAGI, per germline. V lost 5 bases to trimming and J lost 2 bases; unmatched junction nucleotides: 8. The CDR3 runs to 15 residues. The chain's CDR3 is CASSLDRDKQETQYF. In DNA, the CDR3 is TGTGCCAGCAGTCTTGACAGGGACAAACAAGAGACCCAGTACTTC.

This clone was seen once. V and J are TRBV7-3 and TRBJ2-5, with a tentative D call TRBD2 (6 bases). V shed 3 bases and J shed 2 bases, with 7 bases lying between them. The germline V gene has CDR1 SGHTA and CDR2 FQGTGA. The CDR3 runs 13 residues. The CDR3 sequence is CASSLGGQETQYF. The DNA for the CDR3 is TGTGCCAGCAGCTTGGGGGGACAAGAGACCCAGTACTTC.

The rearrangement joins TRBV19 to TRBJ1-2; the D is unclear. Deletions cut 3 bases from V and 8 bases from J, with 13 bases between. This CDR3 has 13 residues. In germline, CDR1 is LNHDA, CDR2 SQIVND (reference sequence). The CDR3 DNA sequence: TGTGCCAGTAGTATTAACCCGGGAGTCGGCTACACCTTC. This encodes CASSINPGVGYTF.

This chain connects TRBV14 to TRBJ2-7; a possible D gene is TRBD1 (5 bases). The germline V and J ends were trimmed by 0 bases and 3 bases, with 27 bases remaining between them. Germline CDR1 SGHDN, CDR2 FVKESK. This CDR3 spans 20 amino acids. CDR3 in amino acids: CASSQEIHPPTIIRGYEQYF. CDR3 DNA sequence: TGTGCCAGCAGCCAAGAGATTCACCCTCCCACAATCATTAGGGGCTACGAGCAGTACTTC.

This chain uses TRBV19 with TRBJ1-2; unclear D gene. CDR3 size: 15 residues. CDR1 and CDR2 from the germline V gene are LNHDA and SQIVND (reference sequence). V gave up 5 bases and J gave up 2 bases, with 15 bases separating them. CDR3 residues: CASSPRVFLNYGYTF. The CDR3 nucleotides are TGTGCCAGTAGTCCTCGGGTCTTTCTCAACTATGGCTACACCTTC. Together with reference TRBV19 and TRBJ1-2, the CDR3 gives the full variable domain: DGGITQSPKYLFRKEGQNVTLSCEQNLNHDAMYWYRQDPGQGLRLIYYSQIVNDFQKGDIAEGYSVSREKKESFPLTVTSAQKNPTAFYLCASSPRVFLNYGYTFGSGTRLTVV.

This chain links TRBV6-5 with TRBJ2-3; D unresolved. The germline gives CDR1 MNHEY, CDR2 SVGAGI. Trimming shortened V by 4 bases and J by 0 bases, and 11 bases separated the two germline ends. This CDR3 is 15 amino acids long. In nucleotides, the CDR3 is TGTGCCAGCAGTTCAGGCTTGGCTAGCACAGATACGCAGTATTTT. Protein sequence: CASSSGLASTDTQYF.

The chain carries TRBV5-1 and TRBJ2-1, with D possibly being TRBD2 (6 bases). The CDR3 is made up of 14 amino acids. Deletions cut 4 bases from V and 9 bases from J, with 17 bases between. Per the germline V gene, CDR1 is SGHRS and CDR2 is YFSETQ. The CDR3 protein is CASSGGLGRGEQFF. Here the CDR3 DNA reads TGCGCCAGCAGCGGTGGGTTGGGGCGGGGTGAGCAGTTCTTC. Drawing the rest from reference TRBV5-1 and TRBJ2-1, the complete variable domain is KAGVTQTPRYLIKTRGQQVTLSCSPISGHRSVSWYQQTPGQGLQFLFEYFSETQRNKGNFPGRFSGRQFSNSRSEMNVSTLELGDSALYLCASSGGLGRGEQFFGPGTRLTVL.

The J gene is TRBJ1-2, the V gene TRBV7-9, with 8 nucleotides matching TRBD1. Germline-derived CDR1 and CDR2 are SEHNR and FQNEAQ (reference sequence). Germline trimming cut 5 bases from V and 8 bases from J; bases unmatched to any gene: 7. This CDR3 contains 13 residues. CDR3 loop: CASSPETGEGYTF. The CDR3 DNA follows: TGTGCCAGCAGCCCGGAGACAGGGGAGGGCTACACCTTC.

The genes are TRBV18 and TRBJ2-7; the D is unclear. The CDR3 length is 12 residues. The V end lost 3 bases, the J end lost 1 base, and 4 bases lay between the germline ends. The germline V gene encodes CDR1 KGHSH and CDR2 LQKENI. The CDR3 DNA reads as TGTGCCAGCTCACCCAATTCCTACGAGCAGTACTTC. It codes for CASSPNSYEQYF.

The rearrangement links TRBV7-7 to TRBJ2-3; TRBD2 matches at 14 bases. The CDR3 covers 16 residues. Trimming removed 5 bases from V and 3 bases from J; junction bases left unmatched: 4. CDR1 is SSHAT, CDR2 FNYEAQ, per germline (reference sequence). CDR3 coding DNA: TGTGCCAGCAGCCCCGGACTAGCGGGGGGAACAGATACGCAGTATTTT. Encoded protein: CASSPGLAGGTDTQYF.

The rearrangement links TRBV6-5 to TRBJ1-1; TRBD1 might be the D (6 bases). V was pared by 2 bases and J by 8 bases, with 6 bases between. The CDR3 extends over 11 amino acids. CDR1 and CDR2 (germline): MNHEY, SVGAGI. The CDR3 coding sequence is TGTGCCAGCAGTTACACAGGGGAAGCTTTCTTT. This encodes CASSYTGEAFF.

The chain is built from TRBV24-1 and TRBJ2-2; possible D gene TRBD2, 5 bases. V lost 7 bases and J lost 1, with 9 bases in between. The CDR3 is 14 amino acids. CDR1 is KGHDR and CDR2 is SFDVKD in the germline V gene. This CDR3 is CATSAGGNTGELFF. CDR3 coding DNA: TGTGCCACCAGCGCGGGCGGGAACACCGGGGAGCTGTTTTTT.

The chain uses TRBV7-3 and TRBJ1-6; no definite D call. The CDR3 runs to 14 residues. The V end was cut by 5 bases, the J end by 6 bases, with 11 bases between. Germline values: CDR1 SGHTA, CDR2 FQGTGA. The CDR3 DNA follows: TGTGCCAGCAGCCAACTTCCGAGTAATTCACCCCTCCACTTT. It translates to CASSQLPSNSPLHF.

The genes are TRBV5-4 and TRBJ1-2; 10 nucleotides align to TRBD1. The ends lost 4 bases at V and 4 bases at J; junction bases unmatched: 7. Per germline, CDR1 SGHNT and CDR2 YYREEE (reference sequence). This CDR3 is built from 15 residues. The CDR3 DNA sequence: TGTGCCAGCAGCCCTACGACAGGGGGCGTCTATGGCTACACCTTC. The encoded protein is CASSPTTGGVYGYTF. Together with reference TRBV5-4 and TRBJ1-2, the CDR3 gives the full variable domain: ETGVTQSPTHLIKTRGQQVTLRCSSQSGHNTVSWYQQALGQGPQFIFQYYREEENGRGNFPPRFSGLQFPNYSSELNVNALELDDSALYLCASSPTTGGVYGYTFGSGTRLTVV.

This clone was recorded a few times. The J gene is TRBJ1-1, the V gene TRBV24-1; 8 bases line up with TRBD1. V shed 8 bases and J 8 bases; nucleotides not matched to a gene: 3. CDR1 and CDR2 (germline): KGHDR, SFDVKD. This CDR3 is 11 amino acids long. CDR3 sequence: CATNRGGEAFF. In DNA form, the CDR3 reads TGTGCCACCAACAGGGGGGGCGAAGCTTTCTTT.

This chain links TRBV25-1 with TRBJ1-5; D remains unclear. V shed 0 bases and J shed 4 bases, with 7 bases lying between them. CDR1 and CDR2 (germline): MGHDK, SYGVNS. The CDR3 totals 14 residues. CDR3: CASSEYGDNQPQHF. The CDR3 DNA reads TGTGCCAGCAGTGAATATGGAGATAATCAGCCCCAGCATTTT.

The rearrangement uses TRBV29-1 and TRBJ1-1; D is uncertain. Trimming cost V 7 bases and J 2 bases, with 11 bases left between them. In germline, CDR1 is SQVTM, CDR2 ANQGSEA. CDR3 size: 12 residues. The CDR3 DNA is TGCAGCGCCAGCGAGGGTAACACTGAAGCTTTCTTT. Translated, it gives CSASEGNTEAFF.

The chain combines TRBV2 with TRBJ1-1; 7 positions agree with TRBD1. The CDR3 is 12 residues long. V shed 9 bases, J shed 4 bases, and the junction held 5 bases outside the gene matches. Germline CDR1 SNHLY, CDR2 FYNNEI. The CDR3 loop reads CARGGAGTEAFF. The CDR3 nucleotides are TGTGCCAGAGGGGGCGCGGGCACTGAAGCTTTCTTT.